This record covers a single TCR beta chain. Antigen: not known. The data derive from a study of cytomegalovirus exposure and HLA in healthy donors. Study-wide results and caveats: It was approximately 150 TCR beta chains that were listed as cytomegalovirus-associated.

CDR1 is SGHVT and CDR2 is SQSDAQ in the germline V gene. The CDR3 is 17 amino acids. Germline trimming cut 3 bases from V and 3 bases from J; bases unmatched to any gene: 7. Primers: 60 Vbeta forward and 13 Jbeta reverse. Measured with immunoSEQ multiplex PCR; TCRdb has only the in-frame clones, and not every one. The sample contains 110,000 to 150,000 clones, around 82% of which appear only once. The receptor comes from a female donor in good health and CMV-seronegative. The sequencing input was PBMCs. The V gene is TRBV7-4, the J gene TRBJ1-6; the match to TRBD1 covers 8 bases. The CDR3 reads CASSLCVDRDYNSPLHF. CDR3 DNA sequence: TGTGCCAGCAGCTTGTGCGTGGACAGGGACTATAATTCACCCCTCCACTTT. The full variable domain, completed using reference TRBV7-4 and TRBJ1-6, is GAGVSQSPRYKVAKRGRDVALRCDSISGHVTLYWYRQTLGQGSEVLTYSQSDAQRDKSGRPSGRFSAERPERSVSTLKIQRTEQGDSAVYLCASSLCVDRDYNSPLHFGNGTRLTVT.